The 21 T cell receptor beta chains below all came from one sample that was sequenced in a study of yellow fever vaccine responses in identical twins (dated by TCRdb to between 2018 and 2020). The receptor library was made with RT-PCR. For sequencing, an Illumina HiSeq 2500 was employed. TCRdb took the public reads, trimmed them with fastp at Q25, ran MiXCR for clone calling and kept in-frame beta chains. Rows with one shared CDR3 protein collapse into an entry with the most common genes and DNA. The sample table lists 3,500 to 4,500 distinct CDR3 sequences, over 75% of them with a count of one. The ten largest clones add up to roughly 1.7% of the sample. The sequences come from T cells from blood (PBMCs), unsorted or a sorted subset (not recorded which), collected before or after yellow fever vaccination (not recorded which). Source of these receptors: a woman between 18 and 29 years old who received the yellow fever vaccine. Donor details come from another sample of the same person, matched by shared clones.

A few counts support this clonotype. The V gene is TRBV7-9, the J gene TRBJ2-1; D call uncertain. The CDR3 is 13 residues long. Germline V gene sequence: CDR1 SEHNR, CDR2 FQNEAQ (reference sequence). Trimming took 3 bases from V and 11 from J, leaving 14 bases between them. The DNA of the CDR3 is TGTGCCAGCAGCTTTGATTTCGAACCCAAGCAGTTCTTC. Translating it yields CASSFDFEPKQFF.

The genes are TRBV3-1 and TRBJ2-5; D is unresolved. The CDR3 loop spans 11 amino acids. From germline, CDR1 is LGHDT and CDR2 YNNKEL (reference sequence). V lost 3 bases and J 5 bases, leaving 4 bases between the germline ends. CDR3 nucleotide sequence: TGTGCCAGCAGCCAGCGTGAGACCCAGTACTTC. Protein: CASSQRETQYF.

The chain employs TRBV7-2 and TRBJ2-7, with D unresolved. There are 13 residues in the CDR3. Trimming took 1 base from V and 4 from J, leaving 8 bases between them. Germline loops: CDR1 SGHTA, CDR2 FQGNSA. This CDR3 reads CASSLEATYEQYF. The CDR3 DNA is TGTGCCAGCAGCTTAGAGGCCACATACGAGCAGTACTTC.

The chain links TRBV4-1 to TRBJ2-7; 9 bases line up with TRBD1. V trimming: 4 bases; J trimming: 2 bases; junction bases outside the gene matches: 6. The CDR3 is made up of 15 amino acids. CDR1 is MGHRA and CDR2 is YSYEKL in the germline V gene. The CDR3 DNA is TGCGCCAGCAGCCTCCGGGACAGGGAGACCTACGAGCAGTACTTC. This translates into CASSLRDRETYEQYF.

The rearrangement joins TRBV4-2 to TRBJ2-7; 7 bases fit TRBD2. The CDR3 length is 15 residues. CDR1 LGHNA and CDR2 YNFKEQ come from the germline V gene. V lost 0 bases and J lost 6; bases outside the gene matches: 8. CDR3 coding DNA: TGTGCCAGCAGCCAAGATTGGGGGGGAGAGGGCGAGCAGTACTTC. Protein sequence: CASSQDWGGEGEQYF.

Of note for this clonotype: The DNA is left out, because the CDR3 cannot be placed on it with certainty; the CDR3 is given as TCRdb lists it. This sequence joins TRBV11-1 and TRBJ2-5; the D call of TRBD2 is as the table states it, not checked on the DNA. The CDR3 comprises 18 residues, both ends counted. CDR1 SGHAT and CDR2 FQDESV come from the germline V gene (reference sequence). The CDR3 sequence is CASSFGAGTSGRAETQYF.

This clonotype is a singleton in its sample. V and J are TRBV20-1 and TRBJ2-1; maybe TRBD1 (6 bases). Germline V gene data show CDR1 as DFQATT and CDR2 as SNEGSKA (reference sequence). Trimming stripped 6 bases from V and 6 bases from J, with 12 bases between. The CDR3 is 12 amino acids. CDR3 nucleotide sequence: TGCAGTGCCGCACAGGGATCCAATGAGCAGTTCTTC. It codes for CSAAQGSNEQFF.

J is TRBJ2-5 and V is TRBV10-3; TRBD2 matches 10 bases. This CDR3 is built from 14 residues. Per the germline V gene, CDR1 is ENHRY and CDR2 is SYGVKD. V was clipped by 6 bases and J by 5 bases; unmatched bases: 6. CDR3 sequence (DNA): TGTGCCATCAGGCTCTCGGGACTAGCGGAGACCCAGTACTTC. As protein: CAIRLSGLAETQYF.

The rearrangement joins TRBV29-1 to TRBJ2-7; D gene unclear. The V gene's germline CDR1 is SQVTM and CDR2 ANQGSEA. The CDR3 sequence is 12 residues long. V was trimmed by 1 base and J by 3 bases, leaving 7 bases between them. The CDR3 DNA follows: TGCAGCGTTGAAGCTGGGAACTACGAGCAGTACTTC. It yields the protein CSVEAGNYEQYF.

The chain couples TRBV11-3 to TRBJ2-3, with D possibly being TRBD1 (6 bases). Trimming removed 4 bases from V and 4 bases from J, with 18 bases in between. The CDR3 consists of 16 residues. Germline-derived CDR1 and CDR2 are SGHNT and YENEEA. DNA of the CDR3: TGTGCCAGCAGCTCGTACAGGGTTCGACCCCCAGATACGCAGTATTTT. Translated: CASSSYRVRPPDTQYF.

The V and J genes are TRBV4-3 and TRBJ2-3, with D possibly TRBD2 on 5 matching bases. The length of the CDR3 is 16 residues. V lost 2 bases and J 4 bases, leaving 16 bases between the germline ends. Per germline, CDR1 LGHNA and CDR2 YSLEER. The DNA for the CDR3 is TGCGCCAGCAGCCAAAGCTCCCTACGTAGCGCAGATACGCAGTATTTT. Translating gives CASSQSSLRSADTQYF.

The chain is built from TRBV20-1 and TRBJ2-1, with D unclear. Germline V gene lookup returns CDR1 DFQATT and CDR2 SNEGSKA (reference sequence). V lost 0 bases and J lost 13, with 16 bases in between. The CDR3 is 13 amino acids. This CDR3 is CSARDLQVGSQFF. Written as DNA, the CDR3 is TGCAGTGCTAGAGATCTCCAGGTTGGCAGTCAGTTCTTC.

The genes are TRBV20-1 and TRBJ2-1; 7 bases map to TRBD2. V lost 0 bases and J lost 0; bases outside the gene matches: 8. CDR1 and CDR2 (germline): DFQATT, SNEGSKA (reference sequence). The length of the CDR3 is 17 residues. The CDR3 spells CSARDPSGTYSYNEQFF. The CDR3, as DNA: TGCAGTGCTAGAGATCCTAGCGGTACCTACTCCTACAATGAGCAGTTCTTC.

The gene calls are TRBV18 and TRBJ2-5; 15 bases map to TRBD2. Looked up from germline, CDR1 is KGHSH and CDR2 is LQKENI. V lost 3 bases, J lost 2 bases, and 4 bases stayed unmatched. The CDR3 sequence is 17 residues long. The CDR3 DNA reads TGTGCCAGCTCACCCGGGACTAGCGGGGGGTCACAAGAGACCCAGTACTTC. This encodes CASSPGTSGGSQETQYF.

J is TRBJ2-5 and V is TRBV20-1; D gene unclear. V lost 3 bases to trimming and J lost 4 bases, with 6 bases between them. The CDR3 has 11 amino acids. The germline gives CDR1 DFQATT, CDR2 SNEGSKA (reference sequence). Here the CDR3 DNA reads TGCAGTGCTAGGGTGGCAGAGACCCAGTACTTC. It specifies CSARVAETQYF.

The chain couples TRBV3-1 to TRBJ1-1, with D unclear. The V end was cut by 4 bases, the J end by 0 bases, with 12 bases between. In germline, CDR1 is LGHDT, CDR2 YNNKEL (reference sequence). CDR3 length: 15 residues. The CDR3 region is CASSLMDVMNTEAFF. The CDR3 DNA reads TGTGCCAGCAGCCTCATGGACGTCATGAACACTGAAGCTTTCTTT.

V gene TRBV5-1 combines with J gene TRBJ2-3; 9 bases are a match to TRBD1. V shed 3 bases, J shed 2 bases, and the junction held 4 bases outside the gene matches. This CDR3 spans 15 amino acids. CDR1 is SGHRS, CDR2 YFSETQ, per germline. The CDR3 bases are TGCGCCAGCAGCTCCTGGGACAGGGCCACAGATACGCAGTATTTT. Translating gives CASSSWDRATDTQYF.

This sequence joins TRBV3-1 and TRBJ1-1; D is unclear. The germline V and J ends were trimmed by 1 base and 8 bases, with 11 bases remaining between them. There are 13 residues in the CDR3. The germline V gene has CDR1 LGHDT and CDR2 YNNKEL (reference sequence). CDR3 sequence (DNA): TGTGCCAGCAGCCAAGGGGTAGCTGGGGAAGCTTTCTTT. Protein sequence: CASSQGVAGEAFF. Combining the CDR3 with reference TRBV3-1 and TRBJ1-1 gives the whole variable domain DTAVSQTPKYLVTQMGNDKSIKCEQNLGHDTMYWYKQDSKKFLKIMFSYNNKELIINETVPNRFSPKSPDKAHLNLHINSLELGDSAVYFCASSQGVAGEAFFGQGTRLTVV.

The chain recombines TRBV11-2 with TRBJ2-7, with unresolved D. The CDR3 length is 13 residues. Between the trimmed V and J ends, which lost 1 base and 0 bases, there was a span of 4 bases. Germline V gene lookup returns CDR1 SGHAT and CDR2 FQNNGV. The CDR3 DNA is TGTGCCAGCAGCTTAGGTATCTCCTACGAGCAGTACTTC. As protein: CASSLGISYEQYF.

The chain links TRBV29-1 to TRBJ2-3; D not resolved. The germline CDR1 and CDR2 sequences are SQVTM and ANQGSEA. Trimming removed 3 bases at V and 0 bases at J, with 10 bases between. The CDR3 runs 14 residues. DNA of the CDR3: TGCAGCGTTGATATGGGCAGGAGCACAGATACGCAGTATTTT. Protein product: CSVDMGRSTDTQYF.

This chain connects TRBV10-3 to TRBJ2-2, with D possibly matching TRBD1 (6 bases). Germline V gene data show CDR1 as ENHRY and CDR2 as SYGVKD. The CDR3 has 14 amino acids. Trimming pared 4 bases from V and 4 bases from J, leaving 10 bases between. For the CDR3, the DNA is TGTGCCATCAGTGTAGGACAGTCCACCGGGGAGCTGTTTTTT. This sequence encodes CAISVGQSTGELFF.